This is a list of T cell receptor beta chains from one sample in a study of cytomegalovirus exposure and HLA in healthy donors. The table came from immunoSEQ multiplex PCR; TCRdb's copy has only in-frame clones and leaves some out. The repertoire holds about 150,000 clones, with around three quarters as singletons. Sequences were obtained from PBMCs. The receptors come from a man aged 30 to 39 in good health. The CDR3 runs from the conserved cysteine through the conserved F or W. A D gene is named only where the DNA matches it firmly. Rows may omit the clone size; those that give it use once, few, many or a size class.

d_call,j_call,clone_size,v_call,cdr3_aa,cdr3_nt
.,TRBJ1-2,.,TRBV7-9,CASSLDLIANYGYTF,TGTGCCAGCAGCTTAGATTTAATAGCTAACTATGGCTACACCTTC
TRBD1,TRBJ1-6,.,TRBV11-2,CASSSYRGRDSPLHF,TGTGCCAGCAGCTCGTACAGGGGTCGGGATTCACCCCTCCACTTT
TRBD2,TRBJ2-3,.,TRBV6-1,CASSERLAPDTQYF,TGTGCCAGCAGTGAGAGACTAGCGCCAGATACGCAGTATTTT
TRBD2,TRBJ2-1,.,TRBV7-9,CASNGLAGGRYNEQFF,TGTGCCAGCAACGGACTAGCGGGAGGGCGATACAATGAGCAGTTCTTC
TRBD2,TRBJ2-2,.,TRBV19,CASSRVAGATGELFF,TGTGCCAGTAGTAGAGTCGCGGGAGCTACCGGGGAGCTGTTTTTT
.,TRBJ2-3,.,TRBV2,CAASGLRGPTDTQYF,TGTGCCGCCAGCGGGCTGAGGGGACCCACAGATACGCAGTATTTT
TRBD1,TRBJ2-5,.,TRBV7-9,CASSFSRTGDKWIKQYF,TGTGCCAGCAGCTTCTCTAGGACAGGGGACAAATGGATTAAGCAGTACTTC
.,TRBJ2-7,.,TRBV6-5,CASSEGGTAYEQYF,TGTGCCAGCAGTGAAGGCGGGACAGCCTACGAGCAGTACTTC
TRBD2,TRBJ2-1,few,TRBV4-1,CASRHGLAGYNEQFF,TGCGCCAGCAGGCACGGACTAGCGGGGTACAATGAGCAGTTCTTC
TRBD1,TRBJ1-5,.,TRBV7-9,CASSRLGRGINQPQHF,TGTGCCAGCAGCCGCCTGGGCAGGGGGATCAATCAGCCCCAGCATTTT